The clone carrying this TCR beta chain was found many times. Its target is not known. Indicated time point: newly diagnosed GD, antithyroid drugs for less than 3 months. Extracted RNA from PBMCs served as the source of the TCR library. With 10 bases removed from V and 13 bases from J, the gap between germline ends came to 28 bases. Germline lookup yields CDR1 ENHRY and CDR2 SYGVKD. This CDR3 is 14 amino acids long. Sequencing libraries for TCR beta were prepared with iRepertoire HTBI primers and Arm-PCR of CDR3 regions. TCRdb re-analysed the multiplex PCR reads in MiXCR, keeping a single row per CDR3 protein. The sample holds about 620,000 distinct CDR3 sequences, around 17% seen once. This record belongs to a study of regulatory T cells in long-lasting Graves disease. Broader study findings: Persistent disease exhibited a predilection for TRBV28, TRBJ1-2 and TRBJ2-5. Owing to a sample size that was small, accuracy may have been reduced.

This same sample was also part of a study on T cells in Graves' hyperthyroidism and ophthalmopathy.

The source material was peripheral blood mononuclear cells (PBMCs), sampled at new diagnosis, from a patient treated with antithyroid drugs. The source is a woman in her thirties with Graves disease. V usage is TRBV10-3 and J usage is TRBJ2-5, with a weak D call TRBD2 (6 bases). In DNA form, the CDR3 reads TGTGCCACAACCCAAGGGCTAGCGCCCTCAGGGAGGTACTTC. Translated: CATTQGLAPSGRYF.